The 20 T cell receptor beta chains below come from one sample, sequenced in a study of blood T cell repertoires in COVID-19. Profiled with immunoSEQ multiplex PCR; TCRdb holds only in-frame clones, not every one. The repertoire has roughly 300,000 clones, around nine tenths of them found once; the top ten carry about 1.1%. Material for sequencing was PBMCs or T cells enriched from blood (not recorded which). Every receptor here comes from a woman aged 25 to 39 who had recovered from COVID-19.

J is TRBJ2-7 and V is TRBV7-9, with 11 positions matching TRBD2. Trimming removed 5 bases from V and 2 bases from J; junction bases left unmatched: 11. The CDR3 is made up of 17 amino acids. Per the germline V gene, CDR1 is SEHNR and CDR2 is FQNEAQ (reference sequence). The CDR3 loop reads CASSNNWGLAVAYEQYF. The CDR3, as DNA: TGTGCCAGCAGCAATAATTGGGGACTAGCGGTTGCCTACGAGCAGTACTTC.

The chain joins TRBV4-1 to TRBJ2-1; a possible D gene is TRBD2 (5 bases). This CDR3 contains 13 residues. The germline V and J ends were trimmed by 0 bases and 10 bases, with 10 bases remaining between them. Germline CDR1 reads MGHRA; CDR2 reads YSYEKL. The CDR3 loop is CASSQESGGEQFF. CDR3 bases: TGCGCCAGCAGCCAAGAATCTGGAGGCGAGCAGTTCTTC.

The V gene is TRBV6-5, the J gene TRBJ2-2, with 7 bases lining up with TRBD1. V lost 4 bases and J lost 5; bases outside the gene matches: 7. Germline CDR1 and CDR2: MNHEY and SVGAGI. The CDR3 is 15 amino acids. In DNA, the CDR3 is TGTGCCAGCAGTTCGGACAGGTTGGGGACCGGGGAGCTGTTTTTT. This codes for CASSSDRLGTGELFF.

The rearrangement joins TRBV21-1 to TRBJ2-7; whether TRBD2, the table's D call, matches the DNA was not checked. TRBV21-1 is designated a pseudogene. The CDR3 sequence is 18 residues long. CDR3 protein: CATLLEEGLTSGCYEQYF. The CDR3 coding sequence is TGTGCCACCCTCCTCGAGGAGGGGCTGACTAGCGGGTGCTACGAGCAGTACTTC.

The chain recombines TRBV5-1 with TRBJ2-3; 12 bases are shared with TRBD2. CDR1 is SGHRS and CDR2 is YFSETQ in the germline V gene. Trimming cost V 3 bases and J 2 bases; bases outside gene matches: 7. CDR3 size: 17 residues. CDR3: CASSWRLAGELTDTQYF. DNA for the CDR3: TGCGCCAGCAGCTGGAGACTAGCGGGAGAACTCACAGATACGCAGTATTTT.

This rearrangement joins TRBV20-1 to TRBJ1-2, with a weak D call TRBD1 (5 bases). Germline values: CDR1 DFQATT, CDR2 SNEGSKA (reference sequence). There are 17 residues in the CDR3. V lost 3 bases to trimming and J lost 0 bases, with 20 bases between them. The CDR3 DNA follows: TGCAGTGCTAGTGTGTTATTAGACAGATCTGCTAACTATGGCTACACCTTC. Translation: CSASVLLDRSANYGYTF.

This CDR3 is CASSPAGGRTQYF. The CDR3 DNA sequence: TGTGCCAGCAGCCCTGCCGGGGGGCGTACGCAGTATTTT. The chain carries TRBV7-9 and TRBJ2-3, with D maybe TRBD2 (7 bases). Trimming left V 5 bases short and J 8 bases short, with 14 bases between. CDR1 and CDR2 (germline): SEHNR, FQNEAQ (reference sequence). The CDR3 consists of 13 residues. Combining the CDR3 with reference TRBV7-9 and TRBJ2-3 gives the whole variable domain DTGVSQNPRHKITKRGQNVTFRCDPISEHNRLYWYRQTLGQGPEFLTYFQNEAQLEKSRLLSDRFSAERPKGSFSTLEIQRTEQGDSAMYLCASSPAGGRTQYFGPGTRLTVL.

This chain links TRBV10-3 with TRBJ2-3, with D perhaps matching TRBD1 (5 bases). CDR1 is ENHRY, CDR2 SYGVKD, per germline. This CDR3 is 13 amino acids long. V lost 6 bases and J 4 bases, leaving 11 bases between the germline ends. In DNA, the CDR3 is TGTGCCATCAGCCCGCAGGGCGCAGATACGCAGTATTTT. Encoded protein: CAISPQGADTQYF.

V is TRBV11-3 and J is TRBJ1-1, with D unclear. CDR1 is SGHNT and CDR2 is YENEEA in the germline V gene. Trimming removed 2 bases from V and 1 base from J, with 8 bases in between. This CDR3 is built from 14 residues. CDR3 in DNA: TGTGCCAGCAGCTTATCCCACGGGAACACTGAAGCTTTCTTT. It yields the protein CASSLSHGNTEAFF.

The genes are TRBV2 and TRBJ1-6, with 8 bases fitting TRBD1. The CDR3 is 15 residues long. CDR1 and CDR2 from the germline V gene are SNHLY and FYNNEI. V lost 11 bases and J lost 7; bases outside the gene matches: 13. The CDR3 DNA reads as TGTGCCGGGAGCAGGGGGCCGGGGCGGAATTCACCCCTCCACTTT. It encodes CAGSRGPGRNSPLHF.

The V gene is TRBV10-2, the J gene TRBJ2-1, with 7 bases aligning to TRBD2. V gave up 3 bases and J gave up 9 bases; unmatched junction bases: 8. CDR3 length: 14 residues. CDR1 WSHSY and CDR2 SAAADI come from the germline V gene. The CDR3 DNA sequence: TGCGCCAGCAGTGATGCGGGAGTGGCTGGTGAGCAGTTCTTC. Translation: CASSDAGVAGEQFF.

The J gene is TRBJ2-2, the V gene TRBV9, with 10 bases fitting TRBD2. The V gene's germline CDR1 is SGDLS and CDR2 YYNGEE. Losses at the gene ends were 0 bases for V and 7 bases for J; bases not matched to a gene: 3. This CDR3 contains 15 residues. CDR3 sequence: CASSVAPSGSGELFF. The DNA for the CDR3 is TGTGCCAGCAGCGTAGCTCCTAGCGGGAGCGGGGAGCTGTTTTTT.

J is TRBJ2-3 and V is TRBV29-1; 11 nucleotides match TRBD1. The J segment lost 5 bases and the V segment lost 3 bases, leaving 7 bases of the junction unmatched. CDR1 is SQVTM and CDR2 is ANQGSEA in the germline V gene. This CDR3 comprises 15 residues. The CDR3 DNA reads TGCAGCGTTGAGCCGGACAGGGGGCTGGGAGATACGCAGTATTTT. Translating gives CSVEPDRGLGDTQYF.

This clone was seen only a few times. Different DNA sequences within this sample yield the same CDR3. This rearrangement joins TRBV28 to TRBJ1-3; weak D call: TRBD1 (5 bases). Trimming removed 2 bases at V and 0 bases at J, with 8 bases between. Germline CDR1 MDHEN, CDR2 SYDVKM. CDR3 length: 15 amino acids. In DNA form, the CDR3 reads TGTGCCAGCAGTTTAGGGGGGAGCTCTGGAAACACCATATATTTT. This codes for CASSLGGSSGNTIYF.

V and J are TRBV2 and TRBJ2-3, with TRBD2 identical over 14 bases. Germline values: CDR1 SNHLY, CDR2 FYNNEI. CDR3 length equals 15 residues. With 8 bases clipped from V and 6 bases from J, the junction kept 7 bases outside the gene matches. The CDR3 protein is CASETSGRAEDTQYF. The CDR3 DNA follows: TGTGCCAGCGAGACTAGCGGGAGGGCCGAGGATACGCAGTATTTT.

The genes are TRBV11-2 and TRBJ1-1; 7 bases are a match to TRBD1. The CDR3 extends over 16 amino acids. The germline gives CDR1 SGHAT, CDR2 FQNNGV. J gave up 5 bases and V 2 bases, and 11 bases lay outside the gene matches. CDR3 DNA sequence: TGTGCCAGCAGCTTATCTGGTAGGGGGCGGACTACTGAAGCTTTCTTT. It yields the protein CASSLSGRGRTTEAFF.

The chain has TRBV30 and TRBJ1-6; 7 bases are shared with TRBD1. Germline V gene sequence: CDR1 GTSNPN, CDR2 SVGIG (reference sequence). This CDR3 has 16 residues. J gave up 3 bases and V 2 bases, and 7 bases lay outside the gene matches. CDR3 protein: CAWSNFGQVYNSPLHF. CDR3 bases: TGTGCCTGGAGTAACTTCGGACAGGTCTATAATTCACCCCTCCACTTT.

V usage is TRBV19 and J usage is TRBJ1-1; 7 nucleotides match TRBD1. Trimming at V came to 6 bases and at J to 3 bases, leaving 1 base not matched to a gene. This CDR3 region has 12 residues. The germline V gene has CDR1 LNHDA and CDR2 SQIVND (reference sequence). The CDR3 reads CASRRGHTEAFF. In nucleotides, the CDR3 is TGTGCCAGTAGAAGGGGGCACACTGAAGCTTTCTTT.

V and J are TRBV6-2 or TRBV6-3 and TRBJ2-3; D possibly corresponds to TRBD1 (5 bases). V gave up 2 bases and J gave up 2 bases, with 14 bases separating them. The germline gives CDR1 MNHEY, CDR2 SVGEGT. The CDR3 has 16 residues. The CDR3 region is CASSYGAGPFTDTQYF. The CDR3, as DNA: TGTGCCAGCAGTTACGGGGCAGGGCCCTTCACAGATACGCAGTATTTT.

The chain recombines TRBV27 with TRBJ2-7, with a possible D match to TRBD2 (6 bases). The CDR3 is 17 amino acids. V gave up 0 bases and J gave up 4 bases, with 19 bases separating them. CDR1 is MNHEY, CDR2 SMNVEV, per germline (reference sequence). CDR3 region: CASSLSNRGGRIYEQYF. The CDR3 DNA reads TGTGCCAGCAGTTTATCCAATCGCGGAGGGAGGATTTACGAGCAGTACTTC.